Presented here are 15 T cell receptor beta chains from one specimen sequenced in a study of response to subunit inactivated influenza vaccine. MiXCR was run by TCRdb on the RT-PCR reads, yielding one entry per CDR3 protein. Of 550,000 to 800,000 distinct CDR3 sequences in the sample, approximately 15% were seen once. The material sequenced was PBMCs from blood, taken around two weeks before vaccination. All receptors derive from a man in his fifties or sixties who received an inactivated influenza vaccine.

The chain combines TRBV5-1 with TRBJ2-3, with D possibly being TRBD2 (5 bases). The CDR3 sequence is 15 residues long. The V gene's germline CDR1 is SGHRS and CDR2 YFSETQ. Trimming took 2 bases from V and 0 from J, leaving 10 bases between them. The CDR3 region has the DNA TGCGCCAGCAGCTTAAATAGCGTTAGCACAGATACGCAGTATTTT. Its translation is CASSLNSVSTDTQYF.

The sample holds a few counts of this clonotype. The chain couples TRBV7-3 to TRBJ2-1; TRBD2 matches at 15 bases. Looked up from germline, CDR1 is SGHTA and CDR2 is FQGTGA. This CDR3 spans 18 amino acids. J gave up 4 bases and V 5 bases, and 9 bases lay outside the gene matches. In DNA form, the CDR3 reads TGTGCCAGCAGCCCCGGACTAGCGGGAGGGACCTATTACAATGAGCAGTTCTTC. Protein product: CASSPGLAGGTYYNEQFF.

This chain joins TRBV24-1 and TRBJ2-7; perhaps TRBD1 as D (6 bases). The germline V gene has CDR1 KGHDR and CDR2 SFDVKD. V was clipped by 4 bases and J by 0 bases, with 12 bases between them. The CDR3 length is 15 residues. In DNA form, the CDR3 reads TGTGCCACCAGTGACGCGACAGGAGGCTCCTACGAGCAGTACTTC. It codes for CATSDATGGSYEQYF.

V gene TRBV28 combines with J gene TRBJ1-4, with D possibly matching TRBD1 (6 bases). Germline loops: CDR1 MDHEN, CDR2 SYDVKM. This CDR3 comprises 15 residues. The V and J ends lost 5 bases and 4 bases respectively, with 14 bases between them. The CDR3 loop is CASSPGTSNNEKLFF. CDR3 in DNA: TGTGCCAGCAGTCCCGGGACAAGTAATAATGAAAAACTGTTTTTT.

V is TRBV7-2 and J is TRBJ2-1; D uncertain. Germline lookup yields CDR1 SGHTA and CDR2 FQGNSA. The CDR3 is 14 residues long. V was clipped by 1 base and J by 5 bases, with 9 bases between them. CDR3 DNA: TGTGCCAGCAGCTTAGGTCAGGTAGACAATGAGCAGTTCTTC. Translating gives CASSLGQVDNEQFF.

This clonotype was observed a handful of times. This chain connects TRBV20-1 to TRBJ2-7; 10 nucleotides agree with TRBD2. This CDR3 region has 14 residues. CDR1 is DFQATT and CDR2 is SNEGSKA in the germline V gene (reference sequence). Losses at the gene ends were 5 bases for V and 4 bases for J; bases not matched to a gene: 8. The CDR3 here is CSAVESGGGYEQYF. The CDR3 DNA follows: TGCAGTGCTGTAGAGAGCGGGGGGGGATACGAGCAGTACTTC.

The chain couples TRBV11-1 to TRBJ2-1; 9 positions agree with TRBD2. The CDR3 runs to 18 residues. The trim removed 5 bases at V and 4 bases at J, leaving 15 bases unmatched. Germline loops: CDR1 SGHAT, CDR2 FQDESV (reference sequence). The CDR3 bases are TGTGCCAGCAGCCCTCCCTTAGCGCGGGAGGGGGGGTACAATGAGCAGTTCTTC. Translated, it gives CASSPPLAREGGYNEQFF.

V and J are TRBV5-1 and TRBJ2-3; D remains unclear. Germline V gene sequence: CDR1 SGHRS, CDR2 YFSETQ. V was cut by 2 bases and J by 0 bases, with 13 bases left in between. The CDR3 spans 16 residues. As DNA, the CDR3 is TGCGCCAGCAGCTTAGGAGATTTCTCTAGCACAGATACGCAGTATTTT. Protein sequence: CASSLGDFSSTDTQYF. Supplemented by reference TRBV5-1 and TRBJ2-3, the full variable domain reads KAGVTQTPRYLIKTRGQQVTLSCSPISGHRSVSWYQQTPGQGLQFLFEYFSETQRNKGNFPGRFSGRQFSNSRSEMNVSTLELGDSALYLCASSLGDFSSTDTQYFGPGTRLTVL.

This clonotype was counted ten times or more. This sequence joins TRBV7-9 and TRBJ1-2, with TRBD1 matching 9 bases. CDR1 is SEHNR and CDR2 is FQNEAQ in the germline V gene (reference sequence). The CDR3 runs 16 residues. V trimming: 1 base; J trimming: 6 bases; junction bases outside the gene matches: 9. CDR3 loop: CASSLGTGGEVDGYTF. CDR3 DNA: TGTGCCAGCAGCTTAGGCACAGGGGGCGAAGTGGATGGCTACACCTTC. The full variable domain, completed using reference TRBV7-9 and TRBJ1-2, is DTGVSQNPRHKITKRGQNVTFRCDPISEHNRLYWYRQTLGQGPEFLTYFQNEAQLEKSRLLSDRFSAERPKGSFSTLEIQRTEQGDSAMYLCASSLGTGGEVDGYTFGSGTRLTVV.

This clonotype has just a few counts. The rearrangement joins TRBV12-3 or TRBV12-4 to TRBJ2-7; 7 positions match TRBD2. The CDR3 totals 13 residues. Trimming removed 6 bases from V and 7 bases from J; junction bases left unmatched: 9. The DNA for the CDR3 is TGTGCCAGCAGCCGATTACAAGCGGGGGAGCAGTACTTC. Protein: CASSRLQAGEQYF.

The V and J genes are TRBV12-3 or TRBV12-4 and TRBJ2-7; TRBD1 matches 7 bases. V gave up 2 bases and J gave up 6 bases; unmatched junction bases: 13. This CDR3 spans 16 amino acids. For the CDR3, the DNA is TGTGCCAGCAGTTTACGAAACAGGGGCCCCCTTGGCGAGCAGTACTTC. The encoded protein is CASSLRNRGPLGEQYF.

This clonotype was seen only a few times. This chain's CDR3 is CASSPTGYTEAFF. The CDR3 DNA reads as TGTGCCAGCAGCCCAACCGGGTACACTGAAGCTTTCTTT. The rearrangement uses TRBV14 and TRBJ1-1, with D uncertain. CDR1 is SGHDN and CDR2 is FVKESK in the germline V gene. With 4 bases removed from V and 3 bases from J, the gap between germline ends came to 9 bases. This CDR3 spans 13 amino acids.

The chain carries TRBV10-3 and TRBJ2-7, with D possibly being TRBD1 or TRBD2 (5 bases each). The CDR3 has 16 residues. The V and J ends lost 2 bases and 7 bases respectively, with 21 bases between them. Germline-derived CDR1 and CDR2 are ENHRY and SYGVKD. The CDR3 is CAISEGGPGEPYEQYF. CDR3 nucleotide sequence: TGTGCCATCAGTGAGGGGGGACCTGGGGAACCATATGAGCAGTACTTC.

This clonotype has a count of ten or more. The chain combines TRBV21-1 with TRBJ2-5. TRBV21-1 is a pseudogene. This CDR3 comprises 13 residues. CDR3 loop: CASSKLNQETQYF. In nucleotides, the CDR3 is TGTGCCAGCAGCAAGCTTAACCAAGAGACCCAGTACTTC.

The genes are TRBV5-1 and TRBJ2-1, with 7 nucleotides matching TRBD1. The trim removed 2 bases at V and 4 bases at J, leaving 3 bases unmatched. The CDR3 length is 14 residues. The V gene's germline CDR1 is SGHRS and CDR2 YFSETQ. The CDR3: CASSFETGYNEQFF. As DNA, the CDR3 is TGCGCCAGCAGCTTTGAGACAGGGTACAATGAGCAGTTCTTC.